In this sample, the clone carrying this TCR beta chain turned up many times. One entry per CDR3 protein results from TCRdb running MiXCR on the RACE reads. The sample carries some 81,000 distinct CDR3 sequences, about 9.9% recorded once. This sample was included in a study of human T cells and chemical hapten exposure. Time point denoted: patch test 2, 6 weeks after DPC sensitization. Noted treatment: therapeutic diphenylcyclopropenone sensitization with weekly scalp DPC. It was unfractionated whole blood from which total RNA was extracted. The TCR was taken from a man in his late teens or twenties with alopecia areata. Some clones in this sample may be carry-over from other donors' samples. The source material was whole blood, sampled in connection with sensitization to the hapten diphenylcyclopropenone (DPC).

The CDR3 DNA reads TGTGCCAGCAGCCAAGAGAATCCCCTGACAGGTTCAAATGAAAAACTGTTTTTT. It translates to CASSQENPLTGSNEKLFF. The J gene is TRBJ1-4, the V gene TRBV4-2, with a weak D call TRBD1 (6 bases). With 0 bases removed from V and 5 bases from J, the gap between germline ends came to 19 bases. This CDR3 contains 18 residues. Germline CDR1 is LGHNA and CDR2 is YNFKEQ.